These T cell receptor beta chains were read from a single sample in a study of blood T cell repertoires in COVID-19. Profiled with immunoSEQ multiplex PCR; TCRdb holds only in-frame clones, not every one. The sample comprises about 38,000 clones, 85% of which are singletons, and 4.8% rests with the top ten. The material sequenced was peripheral blood. The source of these receptors is a man aged 50 to 59 with active COVID-19. Each CDR3 is given with its conserved first and last residue. Where a row states a size, it is once, few, many or the class of an expanded clone; other rows omit it.

len	abundance	v_gene	j_gene	CDR3aa
13	NA	TRBV11-2	TRBJ1-2	CASSPTGFYGYTF
11	NA	TRBV6-5	TRBJ2-3	CASQSTDTQYF
15	NA	TRBV2	TRBJ1-4	CASSEFLAENEKLFF
14	NA	TRBV25-1	TRBJ2-7	CASTARGTGIEQYF
14	once	TRBV5-1	TRBJ2-7	CASSLSGSSYEQYF
17	NA	TRBV9	TRBJ2-3	CASSSFGRGVGADTQYF
14	NA	TRBV5-1	TRBJ2-3	CASSQGQVKDTQYF
13	once	TRBV6-5	TRBJ1-5	CASSRDSHQPQHF
15	NA	TRBV19	TRBJ2-3	CASRSGLAVPDTQYF
13	NA	TRBV7-9	TRBJ1-1	CASSLQGDTEAFF
14	NA	TRBV5-8	TRBJ1-5	CASRSRQFNQPQHF
14	NA	TRBV10-3	TRBJ1-1	CAIRTGTGFTEAFF
16	NA	TRBV7-2	TRBJ2-5	CASSLVTGIMGETQYF
19	NA	TRBV7-9	TRBJ2-3	CASSPGTSGGDLGTDTQYF
15	NA	TRBV7-8	TRBJ1-4	CASSSWERQAEKLFF
11	NA	TRBV29-1	TRBJ2-1	CSVARGGQQFF
16	NA	TRBV11-2	TRBJ2-5	CASSPISGGIQETQYF
15	NA	TRBV6-5	TRBJ2-5	CASSYLRGGKETQYF
15	NA	TRBV19	TRBJ1-6	CASSTGGRYNSPLHF
14	few	TRBV21-1	TRBJ2-3	CASSTTRGTDTQYF
15	NA	TRBV4-3	TRBJ2-3	CASSPTGTGVQTQYF
16	once	TRBV6-1	TRBJ1-3	CASSEWGEYSGNTIYF
12	NA	TRBV5-1	TRBJ1-1	CASSLVDSEAFF
14	NA	TRBV6-5	TRBJ1-1	CASMGTRERDEAFF
15	NA	TRBV19	TRBJ1-5	CASSWTFYSNQPQHF
16	NA	TRBV7-6	TRBJ2-1	CASSLVLGSSYNEQFF
15	NA	TRBV5-1	TRBJ1-4	CASSVRLDRAEKLFF
12	NA	TRBV7-2	TRBJ2-7	CASSLERVGQYF
14	NA	TRBV10-3	TRBJ1-5	CAISGQGQSQPQHF
15	NA	TRBV6-5	TRBJ2-5	CASSRTGTYQETQYF
14	NA	TRBV28	TRBJ1-2	CASEFPEGSVGYTF
13	few	TRBV12-3/TRBV12-4	TRBJ1-2	CASRLRANYGYTF
14	NA	TRBV19	TRBJ1-6	CASSIEGSNSPLHF
15	NA	TRBV19	TRBJ1-5	CASSIGGYSNQPQHF
16	NA	TRBV10-3	TRBJ2-5	CAISPGLVGGVETQYF
13	NA	TRBV5-6	TRBJ2-7	CASSLLGSYEQYF
15	NA	TRBV5-4	TRBJ1-2	CASSKTGTGTRGYTF
14	NA	TRBV19	TRBJ2-5	CASSPGEGLVTQYF
13	NA	TRBV6-5	TRBJ1-1	CASSSQADTEAFF
14	NA	TRBV6-5	TRBJ2-7	CASAGFSLSYEQYF
13	NA	TRBV10-3	TRBJ2-1	CAISPGEYNEQFF
18	NA	TRBV4-3	TRBJ1-6	CASSQDIPFSGGNSPLHF
13	once	TRBV5-1	TRBJ1-1	CASSSTGYSEAFF
17	few	TRBV19	TRBJ2-7	CASSSLGRQGGPYEQYF
17	once	TRBV5-1	TRBJ2-2	CASSPLGQSLGTGELFF
14	NA	TRBV5-6	TRBJ2-7	CASSSGQKIYEQYF
13	NA	TRBV6-2/TRBV6-3	TRBJ1-5	CASSYSASQPQHF
15	NA	TRBV9	TRBJ2-1	CASSQGLARDNEQFF
15	NA	TRBV9	TRBJ1-4	CASSVGTGENEKLFF
18	NA	TRBV7-9	TRBJ1-3	CASSLEGGRGTDGNTIYF
14	NA	TRBV4-3	TRBJ2-2	CASSLGSSTGELFF
15	once	TRBV2	TRBJ2-7	CASRDRGRKAYEQYF
14	NA	TRBV5-1	TRBJ2-2	CASSLGAGIGELFF